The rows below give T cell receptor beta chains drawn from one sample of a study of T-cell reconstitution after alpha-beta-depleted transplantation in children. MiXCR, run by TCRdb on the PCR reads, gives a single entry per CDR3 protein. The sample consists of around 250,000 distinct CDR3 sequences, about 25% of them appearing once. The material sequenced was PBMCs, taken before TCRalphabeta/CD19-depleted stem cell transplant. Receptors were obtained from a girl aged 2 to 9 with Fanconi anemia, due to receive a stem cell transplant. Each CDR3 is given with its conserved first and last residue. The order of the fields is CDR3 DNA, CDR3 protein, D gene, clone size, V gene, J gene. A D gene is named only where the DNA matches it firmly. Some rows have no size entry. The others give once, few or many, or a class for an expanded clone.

TGTGCCAGCAGCGCTAGCGGGGACATTCAGTACTTC,CASSASGDIQYF,TRBD2,many,TRBV7-2,TRBJ2-4
TGCAGCGCCGAACGAACGAATGAGCAGTTCTTC,CSAERTNEQFF,-,-,TRBV29-1,TRBJ2-1
TGTGCCAGCAGCTTAGGGGGGGCGGATACGCAGTATTTT,CASSLGGADTQYF,-,many,TRBV5-1,TRBJ2-3
TGTGCCAGCAGCCCAGGACTAGCGGCTGCCTACGAGCAGTACTTC,CASSPGLAAAYEQYF,TRBD2,many,TRBV27,TRBJ2-7
TGTGCCAGTGCAGACAGGGGCTCCTACAATGAGCAGTTCTTC,CASADRGSYNEQFF,TRBD1,few,TRBV7-3,TRBJ2-1
TGCAGCGCTCCCTTGGAGTGGGCTCGAAACATTCAGTACTTC,CSAPLEWARNIQYF,-,many,TRBV29-1,TRBJ2-4
TGCAGTGTTGGCTTAGCGGGAGTTAGCACAGATACGCAGTATTTT,CSVGLAGVSTDTQYF,TRBD2,-,TRBV20-1,TRBJ2-3
TGTGCCAGCAGCTTAGATTCCCCTAGCGGCTACGAGCAGTACTTC,CASSLDSPSGYEQYF,TRBD2,many,TRBV7-2,TRBJ2-7
TGCGCCAGCAGCCAGGGACAGGCAACTGAAGCTTTCTTT,CASSQGQATEAFF,TRBD1,-,TRBV4-1,TRBJ1-1
TGCAGTGCTAGAGTTCGACTAGCGGGGGGGCGGTGGCAAGAGACCCAGTACTTC,CSARVRLAGGRWQETQYF,TRBD2,few,TRBV20-1,TRBJ2-5
TGCAGTGCTAACATTGATGCCAGTCCCTACGAGCAGTACTTC,CSANIDASPYEQYF,-,many,TRBV20-1,TRBJ2-7
TGTGCCAGCAGCCGCGGGTTCGGGTCAGGGACCTCCTACGAGCAGTACTTC,CASSRGFGSGTSYEQYF,-,few,TRBV5-6,TRBJ2-7
TGTGCCAGCAGCTTAGTTCGTGGGATAGATACGCAGTATTTT,CASSLVRGIDTQYF,-,few,TRBV7-2,TRBJ2-3
TGTGCCAGCAGAGACCGGGACAGTTTTGCCGGGGAGCTGTTTTTT,CASRDRDSFAGELFF,TRBD1,few,TRBV7-9,TRBJ2-2
TGCAGTGCTAGATCCCTTAGCGGGGGGGGTGGCTACAATGAGCAGTTCTTC,CSARSLSGGGGYNEQFF,TRBD2,-,TRBV20-1,TRBJ2-1
TGTGCCAGCAGTCAAGGGGGCGTCTATGGCTACACCTTC,CASSQGGVYGYTF,TRBD1,many,TRBV28,TRBJ1-2
TGCAGTGTTGTACAGGGAGGTACTGAAGCTTTCTTT,CSVVQGGTEAFF,-,-,TRBV29-1,TRBJ1-1
TGTGCCAGCAGCCAACGTACAGGGAGAAAAGATCAGCCCCAGCATTTT,CASSQRTGRKDQPQHF,-,many,TRBV4-2,TRBJ1-5
TGCAGTGCTACCGGTGGCTACACCTTC,CSATGGYTF,-,few,TRBV20-1,TRBJ1-2
TGCGCCAGCAGCTCGGGACCAGGAGGGTCCTACGAGCAGTACTTC,CASSSGPGGSYEQYF,-,-,TRBV5-1,TRBJ2-7
TGTGCCAGCAGGGGACAGAAGATGGGCTACACCTTC,CASRGQKMGYTF,TRBD1,many,TRBV27,TRBJ1-2
TGCAGTGCTAGATACCTAGCGGGGAGCACCGGGGAGCTGTTTTTT,CSARYLAGSTGELFF,TRBD2,many,TRBV20-1,TRBJ2-2
TGTGCCAGCAGCTTAGCCCTCGGTGAGCAGTTCTTC,CASSLALGEQFF,-,many,TRBV11-2,TRBJ2-1
TGCGCCAGCAGCCTGGGACTAGCTGATACCACCGGGGAGCTGTTTTTT,CASSLGLADTTGELFF,TRBD2,-,TRBV5-1,TRBJ2-2
TGCAGCGTTGCCACTAACTCCTACGAGCAGTACTTC,CSVATNSYEQYF,-,-,TRBV29-1,TRBJ2-7
TGCAGCGTTGAAGAACAACCAATCTATGGCTACACCTTC,CSVEEQPIYGYTF,-,-,TRBV29-1,TRBJ1-2
TGTGCCAGCAGCTTTATCCCCGGGGAGCTGTTTTTT,CASSFIPGELFF,-,few,TRBV7-6,TRBJ2-2
TGCGCCAGCAGCCCCGGACAGGATCTACCCCTCCTTAAAAACATTCAGTACTTC,CASSPGQDLPLLKNIQYF,TRBD1,many,TRBV5-1,TRBJ2-4
TGCAGCGTTGAATTAGGAGTAGCGGGAGGGCGAGGCACCGGGGAGCTGTTTTTT,CSVELGVAGGRGTGELFF,TRBD2,many,TRBV29-1,TRBJ2-2
TGTGCCAGCAGTGAACAGGGGCTGCCCTACAATGAGCAGTTCTTC,CASSEQGLPYNEQFF,TRBD1,-,TRBV6-4,TRBJ2-1
TGCAGTGCTAGAGTGGGACTACGGATTTACAATGAGCAGTTCTTC,CSARVGLRIYNEQFF,TRBD2,many,TRBV20-1,TRBJ2-1
TGCAGTGCTAGAAATGGGGCAGAGACCCAGTACTTC,CSARNGAETQYF,-,-,TRBV20-1,TRBJ2-5
TGTGCCAGCTCACCACCGGTTCCAGGGGGTATCTCCTACAATGAGCAGTTCTTC,CASSPPVPGGISYNEQFF,TRBD1,few,TRBV18,TRBJ2-1
TGTGCCAGCAGCTTATTGTTAGGTCTAGCGGGAGGCCAAGAGACCCAGTACTTC,CASSLLLGLAGGQETQYF,TRBD2,-,TRBV7-6,TRBJ2-5
TGTGCCAGCAGTTACTCCGGGACTAGCGGGAATGAGCAGTTCTTC,CASSYSGTSGNEQFF,TRBD2,many,TRBV6-5,TRBJ2-1
TGCAGCGTTGATAGAGGGACAGGCCACAATGAGCAGTTCTTC,CSVDRGTGHNEQFF,TRBD1,many,TRBV29-1,TRBJ2-1
TGTGCCAGCTCACCACTTCCAGGGACAGCCGCATCAGATACGCAGTATTTT,CASSPLPGTAASDTQYF,TRBD1,-,TRBV18,TRBJ2-3
TGTGCCAGCAGCCAAATGTGGACAGGGGTGATTCAAGAGACCCAGTACTTC,CASSQMWTGVIQETQYF,TRBD1,-,TRBV14,TRBJ2-5
TGCAGTGCAGCCGGGACAGGGCTTTTTAAAGCTTTCTTT,CSAAGTGLFKAFF,TRBD1,many,TRBV20-1,TRBJ1-1
TGCAGTGCTAGAGGGGGGCAGGGTTCCTCCCTCCAGTATTTT,CSARGGQGSSLQYF,-,-,TRBV20-1,TRBJ2-3
TGTGCCAGCAGTGCACTAGCGGGAGGGCCGGTCTACGAGCAGTACTTC,CASSALAGGPVYEQYF,TRBD2,once,TRBV6-1,TRBJ2-7
TGCAGTGCTCAACAGGGAAACACCATATATTTT,CSAQQGNTIYF,-,few,TRBV20-1,TRBJ1-3
TGCAGTGCTAGAAGGACAAGAGAGGCTTATGGCTACACCTTC,CSARRTREAYGYTF,-,-,TRBV20-1,TRBJ1-2
TGCAGTGCTCGGACAGGGGACGGTGGGAACACCATATATTTT,CSARTGDGGNTIYF,TRBD1,many,TRBV20-1,TRBJ1-3
TGTGCCAGCAGTTTAACAAGAGTTCAGAACATTCAGTACTTC,CASSLTRVQNIQYF,-,-,TRBV28,TRBJ2-4
TGCAGTGCTAGCTTGCGCCAAACCACAGATACGCAGTATTTT,CSASLRQTTDTQYF,-,many,TRBV20-1,TRBJ2-3
TGCAGTGCTCCCGTGGATACGCAGTATTTT,CSAPVDTQYF,-,many,TRBV20-1,TRBJ2-3
TGTGCCAGCAGCTCCCGAACAGGGCTGAACACCGGGGAGCTGTTTTTT,CASSSRTGLNTGELFF,-,-,TRBV12-3/TRBV12-4,TRBJ2-2
TGCGCCAGCAGCTCCGGGACAGGTGATCCCCAGCATTTT,CASSSGTGDPQHF,TRBD1,many,TRBV5-1,TRBJ1-5
TGTGCCAGCAGCCAAGATCACAGGGACACTGAAGCTTTCTTT,CASSQDHRDTEAFF,-,many,TRBV4-2,TRBJ1-1
TGCAGTGCTAGTGGCCCGGCGGGTCAGCCCCAGCATTTT,CSASGPAGQPQHF,-,many,TRBV20-1,TRBJ1-5
TGTGCCAGTTGGCGGGGGCTCCAAGAGACCCAGTACTTC,CASWRGLQETQYF,-,few,TRBV28,TRBJ2-5
TGTGCCAGCACCGGGACCTACAATGAGCAGTTCTTC,CASTGTYNEQFF,-,many,TRBV28,TRBJ2-1
TGTGCCAGCAGCTTAGGAGGGGTTGGTGAAGCTTTCTTT,CASSLGGVGEAFF,-,-,TRBV7-2,TRBJ1-1
TGTGCCAGCAGGCCGAACACAGATACGCAGTATTTT,CASRPNTDTQYF,-,-,TRBV2,TRBJ2-3
TGCGCCAGCAGCTTGGGTTCTGACTACGAGCAGTACTTC,CASSLGSDYEQYF,-,many,TRBV5-1,TRBJ2-7
TGTGCCATCAGGGGGGGGACAGAAGAGACCCAGTACTTC,CAIRGGTEETQYF,-,-,TRBV10-3,TRBJ2-5
TGTGCCAGCAGCTTGGCTGGACCCACCCTATACGAGCAGTACTTC,CASSLAGPTLYEQYF,-,-,TRBV7-2,TRBJ2-7
TGCAGACTTAGCGCTTTAACCTACAATGAGCAGTTCTTC,CRLSALTYNEQFF,-,many,TRBV20-1,TRBJ2-1